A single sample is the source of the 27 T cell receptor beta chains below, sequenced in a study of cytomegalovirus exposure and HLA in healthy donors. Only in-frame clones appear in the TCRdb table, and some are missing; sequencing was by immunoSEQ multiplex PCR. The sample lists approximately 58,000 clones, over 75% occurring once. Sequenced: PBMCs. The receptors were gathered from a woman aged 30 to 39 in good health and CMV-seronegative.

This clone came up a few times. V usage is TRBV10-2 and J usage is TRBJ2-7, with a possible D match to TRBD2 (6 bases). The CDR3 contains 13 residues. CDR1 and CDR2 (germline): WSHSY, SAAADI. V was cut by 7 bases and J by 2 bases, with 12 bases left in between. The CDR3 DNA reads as TGCGCCAGCAAAGACCCGGGAGCCTACGAGCAGTACTTC. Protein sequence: CASKDPGAYEQYF.

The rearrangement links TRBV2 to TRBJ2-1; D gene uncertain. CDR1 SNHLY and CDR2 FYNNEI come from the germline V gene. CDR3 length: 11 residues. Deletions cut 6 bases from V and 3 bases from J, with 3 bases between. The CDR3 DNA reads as TGTGCCAGCAGCAGCTACAATGAGCAGTTCTTC. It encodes CASSSYNEQFF.

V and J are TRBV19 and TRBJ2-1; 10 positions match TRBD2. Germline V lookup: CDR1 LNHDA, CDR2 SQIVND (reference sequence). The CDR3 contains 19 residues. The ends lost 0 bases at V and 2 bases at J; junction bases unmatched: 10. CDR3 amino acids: CASSIDPPQLAGTYNEQFF. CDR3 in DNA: TGTGCCAGTAGTATAGATCCCCCTCAACTAGCGGGAACCTACAATGAGCAGTTCTTC.

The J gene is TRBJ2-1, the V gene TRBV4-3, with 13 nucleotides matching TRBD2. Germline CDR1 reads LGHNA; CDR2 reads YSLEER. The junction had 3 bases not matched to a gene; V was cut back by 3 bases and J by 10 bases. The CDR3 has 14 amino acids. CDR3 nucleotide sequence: TGCGCCAGCAGCCAGGGACTAGCGGGACGCGAGCAGTTCTTC. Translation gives CASSQGLAGREQFF.

The CDR3 DNA follows: TGTGCCAGCAGCTTGAACGGGAGGATTGCCGGGGAGCTGTTTTTT. Its protein product is CASSLNGRIAGELFF. The rearrangement uses TRBV7-2 and TRBJ2-2; 7 bases are shared with TRBD2. V gave up 3 bases and J gave up 6 bases; unmatched junction bases: 7. The CDR3 sequence is 15 residues long. Germline loops: CDR1 SGHTA, CDR2 FQGNSA.

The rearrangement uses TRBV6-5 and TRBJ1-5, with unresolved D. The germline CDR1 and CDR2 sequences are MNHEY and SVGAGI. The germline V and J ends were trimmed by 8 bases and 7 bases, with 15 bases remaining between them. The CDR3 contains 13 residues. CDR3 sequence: CASAPFGEQPQHF. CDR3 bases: TGTGCCAGCGCCCCGTTCGGAGAACAGCCCCAGCATTTT.

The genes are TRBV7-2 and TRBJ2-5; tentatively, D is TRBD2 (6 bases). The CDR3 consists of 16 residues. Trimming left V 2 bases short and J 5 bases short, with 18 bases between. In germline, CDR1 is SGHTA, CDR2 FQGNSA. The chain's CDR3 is CASSLSGVGAGETQYF. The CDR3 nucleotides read TGTGCCAGCAGCTTATCTGGGGTGGGTGCGGGGGAGACCCAGTACTTC.

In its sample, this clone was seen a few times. The CDR3 sequence: CASRSDRGDYGYTF. As DNA, the CDR3 is TGTGCCAGCAGGAGTGACAGGGGGGACTATGGCTACACCTTC. The chain employs TRBV6-6 and TRBJ1-2; 9 bases match TRBD1. The germline V gene has CDR1 MNHNY and CDR2 SVGAGI (reference sequence). This CDR3 is built from 14 residues. The trim removed 6 bases at V and 3 bases at J, leaving 5 bases unmatched.

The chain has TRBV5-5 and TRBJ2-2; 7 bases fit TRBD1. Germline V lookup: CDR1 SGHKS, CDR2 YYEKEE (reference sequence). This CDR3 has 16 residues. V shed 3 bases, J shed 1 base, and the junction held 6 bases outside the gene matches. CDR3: CASSSPRGMNTGELFF. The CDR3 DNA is TGTGCCAGCAGCTCGCCCAGGGGGATGAACACCGGGGAGCTGTTTTTT.

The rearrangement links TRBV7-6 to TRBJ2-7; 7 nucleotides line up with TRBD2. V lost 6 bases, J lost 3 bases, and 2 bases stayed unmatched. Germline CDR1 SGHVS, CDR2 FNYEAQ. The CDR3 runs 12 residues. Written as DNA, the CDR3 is TGTGCCAGCAGTGGGGGGGGCTACGAGCAGTACTTC. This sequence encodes CASSGGGYEQYF.

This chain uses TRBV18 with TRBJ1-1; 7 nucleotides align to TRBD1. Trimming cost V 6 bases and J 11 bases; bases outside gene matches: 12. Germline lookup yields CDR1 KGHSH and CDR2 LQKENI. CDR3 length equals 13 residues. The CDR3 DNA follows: TGTGCCAGCTCGACAGGGCGCGGATGGGGGGCTTTCTTT. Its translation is CASSTGRGWGAFF.

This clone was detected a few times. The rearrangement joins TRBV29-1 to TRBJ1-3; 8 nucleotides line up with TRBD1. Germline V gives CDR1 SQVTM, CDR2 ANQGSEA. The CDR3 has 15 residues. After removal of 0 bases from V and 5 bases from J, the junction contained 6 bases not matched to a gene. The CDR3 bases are TGCAGCGTTGAAGATCCCGCCAGGGGGCGAAACACCATATATTTT. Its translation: CSVEDPARGRNTIYF.

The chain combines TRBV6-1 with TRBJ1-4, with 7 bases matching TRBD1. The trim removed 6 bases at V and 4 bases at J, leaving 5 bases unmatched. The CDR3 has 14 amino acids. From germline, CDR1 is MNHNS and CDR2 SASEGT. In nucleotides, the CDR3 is TGTGCCAGCAGCCCACAGGGGTATAATGAAAAACTGTTTTTT. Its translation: CASSPQGYNEKLFF.

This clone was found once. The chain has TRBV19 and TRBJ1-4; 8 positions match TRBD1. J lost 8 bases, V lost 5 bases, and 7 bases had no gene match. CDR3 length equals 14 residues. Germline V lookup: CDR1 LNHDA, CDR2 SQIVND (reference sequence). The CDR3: CASSRAGTGEKLFF. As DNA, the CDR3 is TGTGCCAGTAGTCGGGCAGGGACAGGCGAAAAACTGTTTTTT.

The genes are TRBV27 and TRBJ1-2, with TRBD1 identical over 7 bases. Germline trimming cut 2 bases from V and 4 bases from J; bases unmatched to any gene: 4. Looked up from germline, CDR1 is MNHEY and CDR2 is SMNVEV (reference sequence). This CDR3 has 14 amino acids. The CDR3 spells CASSLQGVPYGYTF. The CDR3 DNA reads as TGTGCCAGCAGTTTACAGGGGGTTCCCTATGGCTACACCTTC.

The CDR3 protein is CATHVRGRTYEQYF. Written as DNA, the CDR3 is TGTGCCACCCACGTTAGAGGGCGCACTTACGAGCAGTACTTC. This chain joins TRBV6-1 and TRBJ2-7; perhaps TRBD2 as D (5 bases). This CDR3 has 14 residues. V dropped 10 bases and J dropped 4 bases, with 20 bases sitting between them. CDR1 and CDR2 (germline): MNHNS, SASEGT.

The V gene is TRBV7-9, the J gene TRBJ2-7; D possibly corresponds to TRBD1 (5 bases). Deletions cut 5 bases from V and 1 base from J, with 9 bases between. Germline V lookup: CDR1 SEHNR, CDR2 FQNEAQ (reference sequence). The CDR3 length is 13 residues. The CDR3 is CASSTQVSYEQYF. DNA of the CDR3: TGTGCCAGCAGCACACAGGTTTCCTACGAGCAGTACTTC.

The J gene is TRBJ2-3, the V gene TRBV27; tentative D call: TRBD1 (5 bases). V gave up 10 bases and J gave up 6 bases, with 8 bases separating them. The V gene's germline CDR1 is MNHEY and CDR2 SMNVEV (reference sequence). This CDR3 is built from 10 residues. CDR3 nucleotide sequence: TGTGCCACGTGGGGCGATACGCAGTATTTT. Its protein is CATWGDTQYF.

The CDR3 region is CASSQYETRSENEQFF. Written as DNA, the CDR3 is TGCGCCAGCAGCCAATACGAGACTAGGAGTGAGAATGAGCAGTTCTTC. The rearrangement joins TRBV4-1 to TRBJ2-1, with D perhaps TRBD2 (6 bases). V shed 2 bases and J shed 7 bases, with 18 bases lying between them. This CDR3 is 16 amino acids long. CDR1 is MGHRA, CDR2 YSYEKL, per germline.

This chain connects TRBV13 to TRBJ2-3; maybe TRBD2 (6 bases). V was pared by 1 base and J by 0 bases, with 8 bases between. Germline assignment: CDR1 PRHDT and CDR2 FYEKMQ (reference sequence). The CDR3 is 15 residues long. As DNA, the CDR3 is TGTGCCAGCAGCTTAGCAGGGACTAGCACAGATACGCAGTATTTT. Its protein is CASSLAGTSTDTQYF.

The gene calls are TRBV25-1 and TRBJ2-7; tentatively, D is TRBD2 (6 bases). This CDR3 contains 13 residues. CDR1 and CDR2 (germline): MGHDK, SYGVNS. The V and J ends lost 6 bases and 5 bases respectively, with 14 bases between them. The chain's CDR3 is CASRISTSNEQYF. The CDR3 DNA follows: TGTGCCAGCAGGATATCTACTAGCAACGAGCAGTACTTC.

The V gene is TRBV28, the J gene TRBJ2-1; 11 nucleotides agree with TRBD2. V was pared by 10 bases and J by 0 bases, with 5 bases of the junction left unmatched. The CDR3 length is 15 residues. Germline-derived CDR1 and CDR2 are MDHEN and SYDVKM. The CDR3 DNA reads TGTGCCACTTACACTAGCGGGAGCTCCTACAATGAGCAGTTCTTC. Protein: CATYTSGSSYNEQFF.

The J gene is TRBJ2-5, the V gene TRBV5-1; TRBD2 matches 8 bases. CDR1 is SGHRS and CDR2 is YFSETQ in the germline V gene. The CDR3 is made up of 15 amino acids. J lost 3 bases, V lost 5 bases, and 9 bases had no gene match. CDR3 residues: CASSRGGKREETQYF. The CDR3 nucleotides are TGCGCCAGCAGTCGGGGGGGAAAGAGGGAAGAGACCCAGTACTTC.

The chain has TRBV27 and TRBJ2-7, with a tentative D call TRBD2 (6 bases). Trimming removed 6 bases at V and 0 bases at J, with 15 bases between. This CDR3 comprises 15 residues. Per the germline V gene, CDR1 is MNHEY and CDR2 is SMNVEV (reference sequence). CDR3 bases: TGTGCCAGCAGCCTATATCCCGGGGGCTCCTACGAGCAGTACTTC. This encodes CASSLYPGGSYEQYF.

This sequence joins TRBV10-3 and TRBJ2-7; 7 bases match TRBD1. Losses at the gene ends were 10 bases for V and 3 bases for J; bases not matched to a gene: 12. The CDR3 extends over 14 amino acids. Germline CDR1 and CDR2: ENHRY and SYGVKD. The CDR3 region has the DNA TGTGCCACCAGGGGGACAGCCGGGATCTACGAGCAGTACTTC. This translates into CATRGTAGIYEQYF.

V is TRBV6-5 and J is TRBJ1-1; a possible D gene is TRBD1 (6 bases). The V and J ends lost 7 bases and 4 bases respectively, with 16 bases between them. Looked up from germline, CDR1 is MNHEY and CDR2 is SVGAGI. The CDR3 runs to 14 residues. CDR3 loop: CASIGGGAGTEAFF. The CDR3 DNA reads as TGTGCCAGCATAGGCGGGGGCGCTGGCACTGAAGCTTTCTTT.

In DNA form, the CDR3 reads TGTGCCAGCAGCTTGGCTAGCGGGAGTAGTGAGCAGTTCTTC. Its protein is CASSLASGSSEQFF. J is TRBJ2-1 and V is TRBV5-4; 10 positions match TRBD2. The CDR3 has 14 residues. Germline trimming cut 0 bases from V and 9 bases from J; bases unmatched to any gene: 3. Germline loops: CDR1 SGHNT, CDR2 YYREEE (reference sequence).